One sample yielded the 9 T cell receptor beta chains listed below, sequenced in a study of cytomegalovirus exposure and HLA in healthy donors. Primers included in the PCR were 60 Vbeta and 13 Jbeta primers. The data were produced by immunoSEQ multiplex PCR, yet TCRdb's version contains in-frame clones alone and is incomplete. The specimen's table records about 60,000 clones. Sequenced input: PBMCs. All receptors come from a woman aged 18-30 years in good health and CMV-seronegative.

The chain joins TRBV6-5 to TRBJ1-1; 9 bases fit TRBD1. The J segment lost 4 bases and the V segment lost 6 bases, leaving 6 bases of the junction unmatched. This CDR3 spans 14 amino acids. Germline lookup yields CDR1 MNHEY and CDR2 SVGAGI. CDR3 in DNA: TGTGCCAGCAGGGGGACAGGGTTCTTCACTGAAGCTTTCTTT. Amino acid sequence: CASRGTGFFTEAFF.

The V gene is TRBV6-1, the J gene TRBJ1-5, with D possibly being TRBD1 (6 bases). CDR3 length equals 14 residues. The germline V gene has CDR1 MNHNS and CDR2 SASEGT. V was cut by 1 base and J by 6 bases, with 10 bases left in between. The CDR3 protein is CASSEGGRSQPQHF. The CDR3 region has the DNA TGTGCCAGCAGTGAAGGGGGGCGTAGTCAGCCCCAGCATTTT.

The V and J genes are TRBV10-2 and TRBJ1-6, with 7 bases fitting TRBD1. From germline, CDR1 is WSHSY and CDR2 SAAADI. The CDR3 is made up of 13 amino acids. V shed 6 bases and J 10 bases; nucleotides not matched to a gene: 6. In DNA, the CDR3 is TGCGCCAGCAGGGCAGGGGGGAGGTCACCCCTCCACTTT. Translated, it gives CASRAGGRSPLHF.

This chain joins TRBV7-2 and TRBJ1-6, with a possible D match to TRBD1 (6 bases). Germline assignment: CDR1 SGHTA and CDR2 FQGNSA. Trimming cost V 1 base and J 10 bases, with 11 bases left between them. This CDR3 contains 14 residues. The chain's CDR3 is CASSLGTGQSPLHF. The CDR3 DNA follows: TGTGCCAGCAGCTTAGGTACAGGGCAATCACCCCTCCACTTT.

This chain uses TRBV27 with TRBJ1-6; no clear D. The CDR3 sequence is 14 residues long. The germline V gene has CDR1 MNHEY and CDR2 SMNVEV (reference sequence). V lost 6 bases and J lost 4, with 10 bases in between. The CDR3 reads CASRQWAYNSPLHF. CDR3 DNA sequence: TGTGCCAGCAGGCAGTGGGCTTATAATTCACCCCTCCACTTT.

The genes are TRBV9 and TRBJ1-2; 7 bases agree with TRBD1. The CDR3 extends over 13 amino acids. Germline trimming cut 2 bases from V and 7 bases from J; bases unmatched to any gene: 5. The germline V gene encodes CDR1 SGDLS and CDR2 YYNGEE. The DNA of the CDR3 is TGTGCCAGCAGCGTGGAGACAGGGCCTGGCTACACCTTC. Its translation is CASSVETGPGYTF.

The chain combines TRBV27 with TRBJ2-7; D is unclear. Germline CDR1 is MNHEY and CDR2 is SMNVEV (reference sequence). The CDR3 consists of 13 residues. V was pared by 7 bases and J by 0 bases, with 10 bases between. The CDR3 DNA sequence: TGTGCCAGCATCCAGGATTACTCCTACGAGCAGTACTTC. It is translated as CASIQDYSYEQYF.

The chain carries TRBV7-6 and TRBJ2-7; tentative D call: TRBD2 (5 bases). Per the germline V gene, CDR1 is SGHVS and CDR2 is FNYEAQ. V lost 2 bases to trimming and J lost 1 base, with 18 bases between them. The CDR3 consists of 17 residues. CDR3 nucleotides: TGTGCCAGCAGCTTATATGTATTCGGAGGCAGGTCCTACGAGCAGTACTTC. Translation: CASSLYVFGGRSYEQYF.

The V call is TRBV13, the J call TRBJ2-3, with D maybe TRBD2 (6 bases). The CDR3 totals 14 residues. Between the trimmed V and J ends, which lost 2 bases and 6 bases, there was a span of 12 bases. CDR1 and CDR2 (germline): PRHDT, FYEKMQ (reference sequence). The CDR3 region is CASSLSGDRDTQYF. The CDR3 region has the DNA TGTGCCAGCAGCTTATCGGGGGATAGGGATACGCAGTATTTT.